These 8 T cell receptor beta chains share one sample of origin, sequenced in a study of sequential checkpoint blockade in melanoma. Treatment reported: randomized to nivolumab then ipilimumab (arm A) or the reverse (arm B). Profiled with immunoSEQ multiplex PCR; TCRdb holds only in-frame clones, not every one. Of approximately 160 clones in the sample, under 25% were seen once. Sequenced material: tumor tissue (inferred from file names), taken from a patient given nivolumab and ipilimumab in sequence. The source of these receptors is a human donor with melanoma.

This clone is large within its sample. The V and J genes are TRBV6-8 and TRBJ2-2; weak D call: TRBD2 (6 bases). The CDR3 extends over 14 amino acids. V lost 5 bases to trimming and J lost 2 bases, with 9 bases between them. Germline V gene lookup returns CDR1 MNHGY and CDR2 SAAAGT. The CDR3 bases are TGTGCCAGCAGTGTGGAGGGTAACACCGGGGAGCTGTTTTTT. Protein: CASSVEGNTGELFF.

By sample fraction, this clone is large. V usage is TRBV9 and J usage is TRBJ2-7, with 9 nucleotides matching TRBD1. The CDR3 has 16 residues. J was trimmed by 2 bases and V by 4 bases; bases with no gene match: 10. Per the germline V gene, CDR1 is SGDLS and CDR2 is YYNGEE. CDR3 nucleotides: TGTGCCAGCAGCAAAGAACAGGGGGCTTCGGCCTACGAGCAGTACTTC. The encoded protein is CASSKEQGASAYEQYF.

This clone was recorded only once. V usage is TRBV5-1 and J usage is TRBJ2-2; TRBD2 matches 14 bases. Germline V CDR1 and CDR2: SGHRS, YFSETQ. The CDR3 is made up of 17 amino acids. V lost 5 bases to trimming and J lost 5 bases; unmatched junction nucleotides: 8. CDR3 nucleotides: TGCGCCAGCAGGGCCGGGACTAGCGGGGGTCGAACCGGGGAGCTGTTTTTT. Its translation is CASRAGTSGGRTGELFF.

This clone rates as large. The V call is TRBV11-3, the J call TRBJ2-3; TRBD2 matches 8 bases. With 4 bases clipped from V and 4 bases from J, the junction kept 13 bases outside the gene matches. Germline V gene data show CDR1 as SGHNT and CDR2 as YENEEA. The CDR3 length is 17 residues. The CDR3 protein is CASSSSGHSGGADTQYF. The CDR3 DNA reads as TGTGCCAGCAGCTCCTCAGGTCACAGCGGGGGTGCAGATACGCAGTATTTT.

This clone was seen more than once but under ten times. The CDR3 is CASRQPDRVAEAFF. CDR3 sequence (DNA): TGTGCCAGCAGACAGCCTGACAGGGTAGCTGAAGCTTTCTTT. V gene TRBV6-8 combines with J gene TRBJ1-1, with 7 bases aligning to TRBD1. Germline CDR1 is MNHGY and CDR2 is SAAAGT. This CDR3 region has 14 residues. V was pared by 6 bases and J by 6 bases, with 10 bases of the junction left unmatched.

In its sample, this clone ranks as large (0.1 to 1%). This sequence joins TRBV11-3 and TRBJ2-3; D perhaps matches TRBD2 (6 bases). The CDR3 runs to 17 residues. Trimming shortened V by 5 bases and J by 6 bases, and 24 bases separated the two germline ends. Germline CDR1 reads SGHNT; CDR2 reads YENEEA. The CDR3 sequence: CASSPRGSLTLPDTQYF. The CDR3 nucleotides are TGTGCCAGCAGCCCACGGGGGTCACTCACGCTCCCCGATACGCAGTATTTT.

Sample share makes this clone medium-sized. J is TRBJ2-1 and V is TRBV11-3, with 8 bases matching TRBD1. Germline CDR1 is SGHNT and CDR2 is YENEEA. This CDR3 is built from 18 residues. Trimming took 2 bases from V and 5 from J; bases not matched to a gene: 14. The CDR3 DNA reads TGTGCCAGCAGCTTATGGGGCGCAGGGGGCCCTTTAAACAATGAGCAGTTCTTC. Translated, it gives CASSLWGAGGPLNNEQFF.

By sample share, this clone is hyperexpanded. The CDR3 DNA reads TGTGCCAGCTCAGATAGCGGGGCACGGGAGACCCAGTACTTC. Translating gives CASSDSGARETQYF. The rearrangement uses TRBV18 and TRBJ2-5; TRBD2 matches at 8 bases. The trim removed 5 bases at V and 5 bases at J, leaving 7 bases unmatched. The germline gives CDR1 KGHSH, CDR2 LQKENI. The CDR3 extends over 14 amino acids.